This TCR beta chain was identified in a study of early stage breast cancer tumors. General study results and limits: Comparing each tissue with blood distinguished tumor from normal in about 90% of the 16 patients. Tumors had about 2.4-fold higher T cell density and higher clonality than adjacent normal breast tissue. Functional markers like CD4, CD8 and FOXP3 were missed in bulk sequencing.

Germline values: CDR1 SGHVS, CDR2 FNYEAQ. V was pared by 0 bases and J by 7 bases, with 11 bases of the junction left unmatched. This CDR3 has 17 residues. This clone was recorded only once. Its antigen is unknown. Some clones are missing from TCRdb's copy, which holds only in-frame ones; the method was immunoSEQ multiplex PCR. Of 10,000 or so clones in the sample, 78% were seen once. Sequenced: normal breast tissue next to the tumor. The clonotype was recovered from a middle-aged person with breast cancer. The rearrangement links TRBV7-6 to TRBJ1-3, with 8 bases that match TRBD1. The CDR3 protein is CASSLAPQGELLNTIYF. Here the CDR3 DNA reads TGTGCCAGCAGCTTAGCGCCACAGGGGGAGCTTTTGAACACCATATATTTT.